One and the same sample provided the 26 T cell receptor beta chains below, sequenced in a study of blood T cell repertoires in COVID-19. The assay was immunoSEQ multiplex PCR, and TCRdb's table has in-frame clones only and misses some. The sample shows approximately 90,000 clones, roughly 82% of them seen only once. The sample consisted of peripheral blood. The receptor set was obtained from a woman aged 80 or over with acute or convalescent COVID-19.

This clone has more than one count but fewer than ten. The chain recombines TRBV7-9 with TRBJ1-6, with D unresolved. The length of the CDR3 is 13 residues. The V gene lost 7 bases and the J gene lost 5 bases, with 9 bases spanning the gap. The germline V gene encodes CDR1 SEHNR and CDR2 FQNEAQ (reference sequence). DNA for the CDR3: TGTGCCAGCAAGGCAGCGCATAATTCACCCCTCCACTTT. Encoded protein: CASKAAHNSPLHF.

On this clone: Sequence at one end of the junction differs from germline and may be a read error. The chain employs TRBV5-4 and TRBJ2-5; TRBD1 is a possible D gene (5 bases). Germline CDR1 SGHNT, CDR2 YYREEE (reference sequence). The CDR3 contains 15 residues. Here the CDR3 reads CASSRSGNVQATQYF. In DNA form, the CDR3 reads TGTGCCAGCAGCAGGTCAGGGAACGTGCAAGCGACCCAGTACTTC.

The genes are TRBV5-1 and TRBJ1-2; TRBD1 agrees at 7 bases. Germline-derived CDR1 and CDR2 are SGHRS and YFSETQ. V was clipped by 4 bases and J by 5 bases; unmatched bases: 8. The CDR3 is 14 residues long. The CDR3 DNA is TGCGCCAGCAGCGGGGGGACAGTTGGGTATGGCTACACCTTC. Protein sequence: CASSGGTVGYGYTF.

The chain recombines TRBV27 with TRBJ1-1, with 10 bases lining up with TRBD1. This CDR3 has 16 amino acids. Germline-derived CDR1 and CDR2 are MNHEY and SMNVEV (reference sequence). V trimming: 10 bases; J trimming: 0 bases; junction bases outside the gene matches: 11. The CDR3 loop reads CATKKDRGDMNTEAFF. CDR3 DNA: TGTGCCACCAAAAAGGACAGGGGGGACATGAACACTGAAGCTTTCTTT.

V and J are TRBV27 and TRBJ1-2, with D possibly being TRBD1 (6 bases). Germline-derived CDR1 and CDR2 are MNHEY and SMNVEV (reference sequence). The length of the CDR3 is 13 residues. The V end lost 6 bases, the J end lost 2 bases, and 10 bases lay between the germline ends. The CDR3, as DNA: TGTGCCAGCAGACAGGGCCAGAACTATGGCTACACCTTC. Translating gives CASRQGQNYGYTF.

The chain is built from TRBV4-1 and TRBJ2-2, with 12 nucleotides matching TRBD2. CDR3 length equals 15 residues. Trimming removed 8 bases from V and 6 bases from J; junction bases left unmatched: 7. Looked up from germline, CDR1 is MGHRA and CDR2 is YSYEKL. CDR3 residues: CASGRLAGDSGELFF. The CDR3 region has the DNA TGCGCCAGCGGACGACTAGCGGGAGATTCCGGGGAGCTGTTTTTT.

V is TRBV10-2 and J is TRBJ1-1; possibly TRBD1 for D (6 bases). V was clipped by 3 bases and J by 7 bases, with 12 bases between them. Germline values: CDR1 WSHSY, CDR2 SAAADI. This CDR3 is 13 amino acids long. The CDR3 spells CASSEGTRFEAFF. The CDR3 DNA reads TGCGCCAGCAGTGAAGGGACACGATTTGAAGCTTTCTTT.

The CDR3 DNA is TGTGCCAGCAGCCAAGAGGTGGGGGGGGTCGCTGAAGCTTTCTTT. Translating gives CASSQEVGGVAEAFF. This sequence joins TRBV4-2 and TRBJ1-1, with D perhaps matching TRBD1 (5 bases). This CDR3 region has 15 residues. CDR1 is LGHNA, CDR2 YNFKEQ, per germline. Trimming pared 0 bases from V and 6 bases from J, leaving 14 bases between.

V gene TRBV13 combines with J gene TRBJ2-1; 11 bases map to TRBD2. CDR3 length: 16 residues. The V and J ends lost 5 bases and 2 bases, in that order; junction bases with no gene match: 5. Germline CDR1 PRHDT, CDR2 FYEKMQ (reference sequence). CDR3 amino acids: CASSPGLAGTYNEQFF. DNA of the CDR3: TGTGCCAGCAGCCCCGGACTAGCGGGCACCTACAATGAGCAGTTCTTC.

The V and J genes are TRBV6-4 and TRBJ1-2; 9 bases map to TRBD1. The trim removed 5 bases at V and 4 bases at J, leaving 2 bases unmatched. The V gene's germline CDR1 is MRHNA and CDR2 SNTAGT. This CDR3 is built from 13 residues. The CDR3 sequence: CASSPDRGYGYTF. As DNA, the CDR3 is TGTGCCAGCAGTCCGGACAGGGGCTATGGCTACACCTTC.

The chain joins TRBV7-8 to TRBJ1-2; 9 bases map to TRBD1. V lost 5 bases and J lost 7; bases outside the gene matches: 8. The germline V gene has CDR1 SGHVS and CDR2 FQNEAQ. The CDR3 spans 14 residues. The CDR3 DNA sequence: TGTGCCAGCAGCCTACAGGGGGCATATGGTGGCTACACCTTC. Its protein product is CASSLQGAYGGYTF.

In this sample, this clone turned up a few times. This chain joins TRBV19 and TRBJ1-1; the D gene is possibly TRBD1 (5 bases). Per the germline V gene, CDR1 is LNHDA and CDR2 is SQIVND (reference sequence). Trimming left V 3 bases short and J 3 bases short, with 8 bases between. This CDR3 is 13 amino acids long. The CDR3 DNA sequence: TGTGCCAGTAGTATGGGGGGTGACACTGAAGCTTTCTTT. It specifies CASSMGGDTEAFF. The whole variable domain, filled in from reference TRBV19 and TRBJ1-1, reads DGGITQSPKYLFRKEGQNVTLSCEQNLNHDAMYWYRQDPGQGLRLIYYSQIVNDFQKGDIAEGYSVSREKKESFPLTVTSAQKNPTAFYLCASSMGGDTEAFFGQGTRLTVV.

This clone has more than one count but fewer than ten. V usage is TRBV7-3 and J usage is TRBJ2-2, with TRBD1 matching over 7 bases. Germline lookup yields CDR1 SGHTA and CDR2 FQGTGA. V lost 4 bases to trimming and J lost 4 bases; unmatched junction nucleotides: 12. The CDR3 totals 17 residues. The CDR3 bases are TGTGCCAGCAGCTCAACTCCGGGACAGATAGTCACCGGGGAGCTGTTTTTT. This encodes CASSSTPGQIVTGELFF. The entire variable domain, with the rest obtained from reference TRBV7-3 and TRBJ2-2, is as follows: GAGVSQTPSNKVTEKGKYVELRCDPISGHTALYWYRQSLGQGPEFLIYFQGTGAADDSGLPNDRFFAVRPEGSVSTLKIQRTERGDSAVYLCASSSTPGQIVTGELFFGEGSRLTVL.

The chain couples TRBV5-1 to TRBJ2-2, with D maybe TRBD2 (6 bases). The germline V and J ends were trimmed by 5 bases and 5 bases, with 19 bases remaining between them. The CDR3 contains 16 residues. The germline V gene has CDR1 SGHRS and CDR2 YFSETQ. CDR3 in amino acids: CASRRRGFVETGELFF. The CDR3 nucleotides are TGCGCCAGCAGGCGGAGGGGATTCGTGGAAACCGGGGAGCTGTTTTTT.

This clone was counted once. This sequence joins TRBV19 and TRBJ2-2; tentative D call: TRBD1 (5 bases). Germline CDR1 is LNHDA and CDR2 is SQIVND (reference sequence). There are 12 residues in the CDR3. The V end was cut by 3 bases, the J end by 8 bases, with 7 bases between. The CDR3 DNA reads TGTGCCAGTAGTATGGGGCTTGGGGAGCTGTTTTTT. Translated: CASSMGLGELFF.

This sequence joins TRBV25-1 and TRBJ1-4; the match to TRBD1 covers 7 bases. The V gene end was trimmed by 4 bases and the J gene end by 4 bases; junction bases not matched to a gene: 6. CDR3 size: 15 residues. Germline CDR1 and CDR2: MGHDK and SYGVNS. CDR3 residues: CASSATGYGNEKLFF. In nucleotides, the CDR3 is TGTGCCAGCAGTGCGACAGGGTACGGTAATGAAAAACTGTTTTTT.

The V gene is TRBV29-1, the J gene TRBJ1-5, with 9 bases aligning to TRBD1. Germline V lookup: CDR1 SQVTM, CDR2 ANQGSEA. V lost 6 bases and J lost 4; bases outside the gene matches: 4. This CDR3 is built from 13 residues. The CDR3 reads CSVGDRENQPQHF. CDR3 bases: TGCAGCGTGGGGGACAGGGAGAATCAGCCCCAGCATTTT. Drawing the rest from reference TRBV29-1 and TRBJ1-5, the complete variable domain is SAVISQKPSRDICQRGTSLTIQCQVDSQVTMMFWYRQQPGQSLTLIATANQGSEATYESGFVIDKFPISRPNLTFSTLTVSNMSPEDSSIYLCSVGDRENQPQHFGDGTRLSIL.

The CDR3 DNA sequence: TGCGCCAGCAGCTTGCAGGGGATCCGCACAGATACGCAGTATTTT. This sequence encodes CASSLQGIRTDTQYF. The chain employs TRBV5-1 and TRBJ2-3; D is possibly TRBD1 (6 bases). This CDR3 has 15 amino acids. V dropped 1 base and J dropped 1 base, with 10 bases sitting between them. Germline lookup yields CDR1 SGHRS and CDR2 YFSETQ.

This sequence joins TRBV28 and TRBJ1-1; D is perhaps TRBD1 (5 bases). V lost 2 bases and J lost 5, with 12 bases in between. Germline loops: CDR1 MDHEN, CDR2 SYDVKM. CDR3 length: 14 residues. The CDR3, as DNA: TGTGCCAGCAGTTTAGATGCGGGGGTGACTGAAGCTTTCTTT. Its protein is CASSLDAGVTEAFF.

J is TRBJ1-1 and V is TRBV6-6; D not resolved. Trimming took 1 base from V and 1 from J, leaving 7 bases between them. Germline V CDR1 and CDR2: MNHNY, SVGAGI (reference sequence). This CDR3 contains 14 residues. The CDR3 sequence is CASSYLTGNTEAFF. As DNA, the CDR3 is TGTGCCAGCAGTTACTTGACGGGGAACACTGAAGCTTTCTTT.

The V gene is TRBV28, the J gene TRBJ1-2, with 10 bases fitting TRBD1. The germline CDR1 and CDR2 sequences are MDHEN and SYDVKM. J was trimmed by 8 bases and V by 5 bases; bases with no gene match: 8. The CDR3 extends over 14 amino acids. Written as DNA, the CDR3 is TGTGCCAGCAGTCTCAGGACAGGGGGAGGGGGCTACACCTTC. Encoded protein: CASSLRTGGGGYTF.

This clone was detected only a few times. V usage is TRBV28 and J usage is TRBJ1-5; 8 bases line up with TRBD1. Germline CDR1 MDHEN, CDR2 SYDVKM. This CDR3 comprises 14 residues. V shed 7 bases, J shed 7 bases, and the junction held 9 bases outside the gene matches. DNA of the CDR3: TGTGCCAGCACTACCACAGGGGGTGGCCAGCCCCAGCATTTT. This gives the protein CASTTTGGGQPQHF.

The chain joins TRBV28 to TRBJ2-3, with 8 positions matching TRBD2. The CDR3 loop spans 15 amino acids. Germline CDR1 reads MDHEN; CDR2 reads SYDVKM. V was clipped by 5 bases and J by 3 bases; unmatched bases: 7. CDR3 protein: CASSLPGLGTDTQYF. The CDR3 DNA is TGTGCCAGCAGTCTCCCGGGACTAGGGACAGATACGCAGTATTTT.

This chain joins TRBV7-2 and TRBJ2-2, with TRBD1 identical over 10 bases. Germline CDR1 and CDR2: SGHTA and FQGNSA. V dropped 5 bases and J dropped 6; count of bases not matched to a gene: 6. This CDR3 comprises 15 residues. The CDR3 region has the DNA TGTGCCAGCAGCCGGACAGGGGGTTTCGCCGGGGAGCTGTTTTTT. This translates into CASSRTGGFAGELFF.

The chain combines TRBV19 with TRBJ1-5; D may be TRBD1 (5 bases). The CDR3 is 15 amino acids. Germline V gives CDR1 LNHDA, CDR2 SQIVND (reference sequence). Trimming removed 7 bases from V and 0 bases from J, with 13 bases in between. The DNA for the CDR3 is TGTGCCAGTATGGGGGGGAGCCTTAGCAATCAGCCCCAGCATTTT. Protein sequence: CASMGGSLSNQPQHF. Using reference TRBV19 and TRBJ1-5 for the parts outside the CDR3, the full variable domain is DGGITQSPKYLFRKEGQNVTLSCEQNLNHDAMYWYRQDPGQGLRLIYYSQIVNDFQKGDIAEGYSVSREKKESFPLTVTSAQKNPTAFYLCASMGGSLSNQPQHFGDGTRLSIL.

This clone was detected only a few times. The chain employs TRBV11-3 and TRBJ2-3, with D possibly matching TRBD1 (6 bases). CDR3 length equals 13 residues. The V and J ends lost 4 bases and 3 bases respectively, with 8 bases between them. The germline gives CDR1 SGHNT, CDR2 YENEEA. CDR3 amino acids: CASSSRGTDTQYF. The CDR3 coding sequence is TGTGCCAGCAGCTCCAGGGGAACAGATACGCAGTATTTT.